The clone carrying this TCR beta chain was observed a single time. TCRdb keeps only in-frame clones here, not all; method: immunoSEQ multiplex PCR. The sample lists 85,000 to 110,000 clones; roughly 84% were seen once. The data stem from a study of blood T cell repertoires in COVID-19. Study-wide context: Samples taken during acute and convalescent COVID-19 were collected in the United States, Italy and Spain.

This TCR was recovered from a human donor in a cohort sampled during active COVID-19. The specimen was peripheral blood.

CDR3 in amino acids: CASKKTEGSYGYTF. The CDR3 DNA reads TGTGCCAGCAAAAAAACGGAGGGGAGCTATGGCTACACCTTC. This rearrangement joins TRBV6-5 to TRBJ1-2, with a possible D match to TRBD1 (5 bases). The CDR3 loop spans 14 amino acids. V dropped 7 bases and J dropped 4 bases, with 16 bases sitting between them. From germline, CDR1 is MNHEY and CDR2 SVGAGI.